These 21 T cell receptor beta chains originate from one sample sequenced in a study of T cells after yellow fever vaccination. One entry per CDR3 protein results from TCRdb running MiXCR on the 5' RACE reads. The sample has some 600,000 distinct CDR3 sequences; 12% are singletons. The sequencing here drew on PBMCs, taken on the day of the yellow fever booster vaccination. The receptors stem from a man aged 25-40 years who received the YFV17D yellow fever vaccine.

This clonotype was observed a handful of times. J is TRBJ2-2 and V is TRBV5-1, with 7 positions matching TRBD1. Trimming at V came to 0 bases and at J to 5 bases, leaving 4 bases not matched to a gene. The CDR3 spans 15 residues. The germline gives CDR1 SGHRS, CDR2 YFSETQ. The CDR3: CASSLANRGTGELFF. The CDR3 nucleotides are TGCGCCAGCAGCTTGGCCAACAGGGGAACCGGGGAGCTGTTTTTT.

This rearrangement joins TRBV28 to TRBJ1-1; D unresolved. Germline V CDR1 and CDR2: MDHEN, SYDVKM. This CDR3 is 12 amino acids long. The V and J ends lost 4 bases and 5 bases respectively, with 8 bases between them. The CDR3 DNA is TGTGCCAGCAGTTGGGGTCGAACTGAAGCTTTCTTT. Its translation is CASSWGRTEAFF.

This clonotype was observed at least ten times. The chain uses TRBV7-2 and TRBJ2-5; 11 nucleotides match TRBD2. The germline gives CDR1 SGHTA, CDR2 FQGNSA. CDR3 length equals 13 residues. Unmatched junction bases numbered 6, after V lost 9 bases and J lost 6 bases. In nucleotides, the CDR3 is TGTGCCAGTACTAGCGGGAGCTTCAAGACCCAGTACTTC. This encodes CASTSGSFKTQYF.

This clonotype was detected a few times. This chain links TRBV20-1 with TRBJ2-1; perhaps TRBD2 as D (6 bases). The V gene's germline CDR1 is DFQATT and CDR2 SNEGSKA (reference sequence). The CDR3 consists of 12 residues. V dropped 8 bases and J dropped 4 bases, with 12 bases sitting between them. The CDR3, as DNA: TGCAGTAGGGAGGTTCTATACAATGAGCAGTTCTTC. This translates into CSREVLYNEQFF.

The DNA for the CDR3 is TGCGCCAGCAGCCATTATCCGAGACACAATGAGCAGTTCTTC. Protein sequence: CASSHYPRHNEQFF. The V call is TRBV4-3, the J call TRBJ2-1; the D is unclear. The CDR3 has 14 residues. Germline assignment: CDR1 LGHNA and CDR2 YSLEER. V was cut by 3 bases and J by 5 bases, with 11 bases left in between.

The chain employs TRBV5-1 and TRBJ2-5; 7 nucleotides match TRBD1. In germline, CDR1 is SGHRS, CDR2 YFSETQ. V lost 0 bases to trimming and J lost 7 bases; unmatched junction nucleotides: 9. CDR3 size: 15 residues. The CDR3 is CASSLEVQGERTQYF. CDR3 in DNA: TGCGCCAGCAGCTTGGAAGTCCAGGGGGAAAGGACCCAGTACTTC. Combining the CDR3 with reference TRBV5-1 and TRBJ2-5 gives the whole variable domain KAGVTQTPRYLIKTRGQQVTLSCSPISGHRSVSWYQQTPGQGLQFLFEYFSETQRNKGNFPGRFSGRQFSNSRSEMNVSTLELGDSALYLCASSLEVQGERTQYFGPGTRLLVL.

This sequence joins TRBV20-1 and TRBJ2-5; a possible D gene is TRBD2 (5 bases). V lost 0 bases, J lost 6 bases, and 14 bases lay in between. This CDR3 has 14 residues. Germline-derived CDR1 and CDR2 are DFQATT and SNEGSKA (reference sequence). CDR3 nucleotide sequence: TGCAGTGCTAGAGACCGACTACTCCTACAGACCCAGTACTTC. It yields the protein CSARDRLLLQTQYF.

Only a few counts were recorded for this clonotype. This rearrangement joins TRBV7-2 to TRBJ2-7; TRBD1 is a possible D gene (5 bases). The V and J ends lost 1 base and 5 bases respectively, with 12 bases between them. Germline V gene sequence: CDR1 SGHTA, CDR2 FQGNSA. This CDR3 has 14 residues. CDR3 nucleotide sequence: TGTGCCAGCAGCTTAGTGGGCAGGGCCCACGAGCAGTACTTC. As protein: CASSLVGRAHEQYF.

A word on this clonotype: One base away lies a much larger clone, so this may be a sequencing read error. The chain joins TRBV7-2 to TRBJ2-2; 8 positions agree with TRBD2. The CDR3 is made up of 16 amino acids. The germline V gene encodes CDR1 SGHTA and CDR2 FQGNSA. V lost 5 bases, J lost 4 bases, and 9 bases stayed unmatched. CDR3 coding DNA: TGTGCCAGCAGCCCTGCCGGGACTAGGGGCACCGGGGAGCTGTTTTTT. It encodes CASSPAGTRGTGELFF.

The chain couples TRBV29-1 to TRBJ1-1; TRBD1 agrees at 9 bases. The CDR3 length is 12 residues. V lost 8 bases, J lost 6 bases, and 7 bases stayed unmatched. Germline CDR1 SQVTM, CDR2 ANQGSEA. The CDR3 DNA is TGCAGCACCCGGGACAGGGTGTCTGAAGCTTTCTTT. Encoded protein: CSTRDRVSEAFF.

The rearrangement links TRBV20-1 to TRBJ2-3, with D possibly TRBD2 on 6 matching bases. Trimming stripped 1 base from V and 2 bases from J, with 10 bases between. The CDR3 runs to 14 residues. The germline gives CDR1 DFQATT, CDR2 SNEGSKA (reference sequence). The CDR3: CSARGRGTTDTQYF. The CDR3 region has the DNA TGCAGTGCTAGAGGACGCGGGACCACAGATACGCAGTATTTT.

This clonotype was counted a few times. The V gene is TRBV10-3, the J gene TRBJ2-3; 8 bases align to TRBD1. Germline values: CDR1 ENHRY, CDR2 SYGVKD. V trimming: 11 bases; J trimming: 3 bases; junction bases outside the gene matches: 7. This CDR3 is 13 amino acids long. CDR3 sequence (DNA): TGTGCCGGGGGCAGGGGGCAGACAGATACGCAGTATTTT. Amino acids: CAGGRGQTDTQYF.

The V and J genes are TRBV7-2 and TRBJ2-7; 9 bases line up with TRBD1. This CDR3 has 15 residues. Germline V gene data show CDR1 as SGHTA and CDR2 as FQGNSA. J lost 2 bases, V lost 6 bases, and 8 bases had no gene match. CDR3 DNA: TGTGCCAGCAGTCCATACAGGGGGCAGACCTACGAGCAGTACTTC. This gives the protein CASSPYRGQTYEQYF.

This clonotype was seen only a few times. The chain combines TRBV12-3 or TRBV12-4 with TRBJ1-3; D gene unclear. V was shortened by 6 bases and J by 2 bases, with 14 bases between the two germline ends. The CDR3 covers 15 residues. DNA for the CDR3: TGTGCCAGCAGCTCCGTAACCGGGACTGGAAACACCATATATTTT. The encoded protein is CASSSVTGTGNTIYF.

This sequence joins TRBV20-1 and TRBJ2-3; D unresolved. The CDR3 extends over 15 amino acids. Germline V gene lookup returns CDR1 DFQATT and CDR2 SNEGSKA (reference sequence). Trimming shortened V by 6 bases and J by 2 bases, and 18 bases separated the two germline ends. The CDR3 here is CSATRPMGPTDTQYF. CDR3 in DNA: TGCAGTGCCACCCGACCAATGGGTCCCACAGATACGCAGTATTTT.

The J gene is TRBJ2-3, the V gene TRBV20-1, with a tentative D call TRBD1 (6 bases). Trimming removed 4 bases from V and 0 bases from J, with 8 bases in between. The CDR3 totals 13 residues. Germline V lookup: CDR1 DFQATT, CDR2 SNEGSKA (reference sequence). The CDR3 DNA reads as TGCAGTGCTAACAGGGCTAGCACAGATACGCAGTATTTT. Translation: CSANRASTDTQYF.

For this clonotype: Being one base from a much bigger clone, this may be a read error. This chain links TRBV28 with TRBJ2-2; D not resolved. Germline V gene sequence: CDR1 MDHEN, CDR2 SYDVKM. With 7 bases removed from V and 3 bases from J, the gap between germline ends came to 9 bases. The CDR3 is 13 residues long. The CDR3 sequence is CASTVPDTGELFF. The CDR3 DNA sequence: TGTGCCAGCACCGTCCCGGACACCGGGGAGCTGTTTTTT.

This rearrangement joins TRBV29-1 to TRBJ2-2, with D unresolved. V was cut by 4 bases and J by 2 bases, with 11 bases left in between. The CDR3 sequence is 14 residues long. The germline gives CDR1 SQVTM, CDR2 ANQGSEA. CDR3 sequence reads: CSVVGLLNTGELFF. In DNA, the CDR3 is TGCAGCGTTGTAGGTCTACTTAACACCGGGGAGCTGTTTTTT.

The genes are TRBV15 and TRBJ2-6; D possibly corresponds to TRBD2 (6 bases). Germline V CDR1 and CDR2: LNHNV, YYDKDF (reference sequence). The length of the CDR3 is 17 residues. The ends were cut back, 4 bases at V and 4 bases at J, with 17 bases in the middle. The CDR3 nucleotides are TGTGCCACCAGCAATCCTACGGAGGGGTCCGGGGCCAACGTCCTGACTTTC. Protein product: CATSNPTEGSGANVLTF.

This clonotype has a count of ten or more. The chain has TRBV12-3 or TRBV12-4 and TRBJ2-5; D uncertain. V dropped 3 bases and J dropped 1 base, with 6 bases sitting between them. The CDR3 extends over 13 amino acids. CDR3 nucleotide sequence: TGTGCCAGCAGTTTGAGTACCCAAGAGACCCAGTACTTC. It specifies CASSLSTQETQYF.

This chain connects TRBV11-2 to TRBJ2-2, with D tentatively TRBD1 (5 bases). Germline lookup yields CDR1 SGHAT and CDR2 FQNNGV. Trimming took off 2 bases at V and 7 bases at J, with 20 bases between the two ends. This CDR3 is built from 17 residues. The CDR3 coding sequence is TGTGCCAGCAGCTTAAGCATTGGGGCCCGGAGTGGCGGGGAGCTGTTTTTT. As protein: CASSLSIGARSGGELFF.